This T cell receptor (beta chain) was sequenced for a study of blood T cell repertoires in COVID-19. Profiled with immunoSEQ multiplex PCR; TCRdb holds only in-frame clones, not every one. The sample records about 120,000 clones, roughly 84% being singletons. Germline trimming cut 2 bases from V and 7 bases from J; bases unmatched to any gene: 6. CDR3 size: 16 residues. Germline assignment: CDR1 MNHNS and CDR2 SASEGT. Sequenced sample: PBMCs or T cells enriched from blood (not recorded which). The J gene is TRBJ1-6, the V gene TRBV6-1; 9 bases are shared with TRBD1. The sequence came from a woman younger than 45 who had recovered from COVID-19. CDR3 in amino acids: CASSEPYRGRNSPLHF. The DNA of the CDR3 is TGTGCCAGCAGTGAACCGTACAGGGGGCGGAATTCACCCCTCCACTTT.